What follows is one T cell receptor beta chain and its context. The antigen remains unidentified. TCRdb's table, derived via immunoSEQ multiplex PCR, lists solely in-frame clones and lacks some. The table lists some 2.1 million clones, just under 95% of them singletons. As defined, naive CD8 cells were CD45RO-negative and positively selected for CCR7, with terminally differentiated effector memory CD45RA+ cells excluded. The sample originates from a study of shared clonotypes between healthy human individuals. The germline V gene has CDR1 MNHNS and CDR2 SASEGT. The CDR3 length is 14 residues. Deletions cut 6 bases from V and 2 bases from J, with 8 bases between. Study observations and caveats: Larger estimated richness was generally seen in naive subsets than in memory subsets.

Sequencing was carried out using naive CD8+ T cells sorted from blood. This clonotype was sampled from a man between 18 and 29 years old in good health. The rearrangement joins TRBV6-1 to TRBJ2-6; TRBD1 or TRBD2 may be the D gene (6 bases each). CDR3 amino acids: CASRGGAGANVLTF. The CDR3 nucleotides read TGTGCCAGCAGGGGGGGCGCTGGGGCCAACGTCCTGACTTTC.